What follows are 20 T cell receptor beta chains derived from one specimen sequenced in a study of T cell responses to AZD1222 COVID-19 vaccine. Profiling relied on immunoSEQ multiplex PCR, and the TCRdb table lists in-frame clones only, not all of them. The sample shows 54,000 or so clones, 88% of them seen only once. Sample: peripheral blood, taken on day 0 of AZD1222 vaccination. Receptors originate from an adult in good health.

The V and J genes are TRBV29-1 and TRBJ1-2, with D possibly being TRBD1 (5 bases). There are 13 residues in the CDR3. Germline CDR1 is SQVTM and CDR2 is ANQGSEA. Trimming shortened V by 0 bases and J by 4 bases, and 9 bases separated the two germline ends. Written as DNA, the CDR3 is TGCAGCGTTGAAGATCCAGGGATCTATGGCTACACCTTC. Translating it yields CSVEDPGIYGYTF.

The V gene is TRBV5-1, the J gene TRBJ1-2; TRBD1 matches at 10 bases. The CDR3 contains 15 residues. From germline, CDR1 is SGHRS and CDR2 YFSETQ. V shed 4 bases, J shed 8 bases, and the junction held 11 bases outside the gene matches. The CDR3 is CASSAVVGQGDGYTF. The CDR3 DNA sequence: TGCGCCAGCAGCGCCGTCGTCGGACAGGGGGACGGCTACACCTTC.

This clone turned up a few times. J is TRBJ2-7 and V is TRBV11-3, with D uncertain. The CDR3 contains 15 residues. Trimming left V 1 base short and J 5 bases short, with 15 bases between. The V gene's germline CDR1 is SGHNT and CDR2 YENEEA. The CDR3 loop reads CASSLGGPIGNEQYF. The CDR3 bases are TGTGCCAGCAGCTTAGGTGGGCCTATCGGAAACGAGCAGTACTTC.

The chain combines TRBV6-5 with TRBJ2-7; 8 nucleotides line up with TRBD1. The CDR3 runs 14 residues. V was clipped by 5 bases and J by 2 bases; unmatched bases: 5. Germline values: CDR1 MNHEY, CDR2 SVGAGI. The CDR3 sequence: CASSQDRAAYEQYF. For the CDR3, the DNA is TGTGCCAGCAGTCAGGACAGGGCCGCCTACGAGCAGTACTTC.

CDR3 nucleotides: TGTGCCAGCAGCTTGACTAGCGGGAGGGCCGACACCGGGGAGCTGTTTTTT. Translated, it gives CASSLTSGRADTGELFF. The genes are TRBV13 and TRBJ2-2; 14 bases map to TRBD2. The germline V gene has CDR1 PRHDT and CDR2 FYEKMQ (reference sequence). The V gene end was trimmed by 3 bases and the J gene end by 3 bases; junction bases not matched to a gene: 3. The length of the CDR3 is 17 residues.

The chain is built from TRBV5-4 and TRBJ2-7; TRBD2 aligns across 10 bases. The germline gives CDR1 SGHNT, CDR2 YYREEE (reference sequence). The CDR3 loop spans 15 amino acids. With V trimmed by 2 bases and J by 8 bases, 10 bases remained unmatched. CDR3 nucleotide sequence: TGTGCCAGCAGCTTACTCGGGGCTAGCGGGAGCCAGCAGTACTTC. This encodes CASSLLGASGSQQYF.

The chain recombines TRBV7-9 with TRBJ2-1, with D tentatively TRBD1 (5 bases). Deletions cut 1 base from V and 13 bases from J, with 8 bases between. The germline gives CDR1 SEHNR, CDR2 FQNEAQ (reference sequence). This CDR3 comprises 11 residues. CDR3 DNA sequence: TGTGCCAGCAGCTTAGACAGGTTACAGTTCTTC. It translates to CASSLDRLQFF.

Here the CDR3 DNA reads TGTGCCAGCAGCTTAGATGGCGGGAGTGAAGAGACCCAGTACTTC. This sequence encodes CASSLDGGSEETQYF. This rearrangement joins TRBV7-3 to TRBJ2-5; 7 bases line up with TRBD2. Germline CDR1 and CDR2: SGHTA and FQGTGA. Losses at the gene ends were 2 bases for V and 3 bases for J; bases not matched to a gene: 6. The length of the CDR3 is 15 residues.

The chain has TRBV12-3 or TRBV12-4 and TRBJ1-5, with 7 bases that match TRBD1. Trimming at V came to 6 bases and at J to 11 bases, leaving 4 bases not matched to a gene. There are 11 residues in the CDR3. The CDR3 loop reads CASSYRGSQHF. In DNA form, the CDR3 reads TGTGCCAGCAGCTACAGGGGTTCCCAGCATTTT.

This clone appeared once. The chain couples TRBV27 to TRBJ2-7; TRBD2 aligns across 7 bases. Looked up from germline, CDR1 is MNHEY and CDR2 is SMNVEV (reference sequence). This CDR3 is 15 amino acids long. With 4 bases clipped from V and 1 base from J, the junction kept 7 bases outside the gene matches. CDR3 nucleotides: TGTGCCAGCAGTTGGATGGGAGGGAGGTCCTACGAGCAGTACTTC. Its protein product is CASSWMGGRSYEQYF.

This rearrangement joins TRBV6-6 to TRBJ2-1; TRBD2 matches 12 bases. The germline V gene encodes CDR1 MNHNY and CDR2 SVGAGI (reference sequence). Losses at the gene ends were 5 bases for V and 6 bases for J; bases not matched to a gene: 14. The CDR3 extends over 18 amino acids. CDR3 region: CASSPTRTSGKGVNEQFF. CDR3 coding DNA: TGTGCCAGCAGTCCAACCCGGACTAGCGGGAAAGGGGTCAATGAGCAGTTCTTC.

V and J are TRBV15 and TRBJ2-3, with no clear D. The CDR3 contains 15 residues. CDR1 is LNHNV, CDR2 YYDKDF, per germline (reference sequence). V was shortened by 5 bases and J by 0 bases, with 12 bases between the two germline ends. CDR3 amino acids: CATSWNPYSTDTQYF. CDR3 DNA: TGTGCCACCAGCTGGAACCCTTATAGCACAGATACGCAGTATTTT. Combining the CDR3 with reference TRBV15 and TRBJ2-3 gives the whole variable domain DAMVIQNPRYQVTQFGKPVTLSCSQTLNHNVMYWYQQKSSQAPKLLFHYYDKDFNNEADTPDNFQSRRPNTSFCFLDIRSPGLGDTAMYLCATSWNPYSTDTQYFGPGTRLTVL.

V is TRBV4-1 and J is TRBJ2-1; 7 bases map to TRBD1. Trimming removed 2 bases from V and 9 bases from J; junction bases left unmatched: 7. The CDR3 length is 14 residues. Per germline, CDR1 MGHRA and CDR2 YSYEKL. The CDR3 bases are TGCGCCAGCAGCCAACCACAGGGGCCTACTGAGCAGTTCTTC. This translates into CASSQPQGPTEQFF.

The chain employs TRBV29-1 and TRBJ2-1, with 9 bases lining up with TRBD2. J gave up 5 bases and V 3 bases, and 8 bases lay outside the gene matches. The germline CDR1 and CDR2 sequences are SQVTM and ANQGSEA. The CDR3 runs to 15 residues. Here the CDR3 reads CSVDIAGAHHNEQFF. As DNA, the CDR3 is TGCAGCGTTGATATAGCGGGAGCACACCACAATGAGCAGTTCTTC.

This clone was picked up a small number of times. The chain combines TRBV7-2 with TRBJ1-1; D remains ambiguous. The V and J ends lost 1 base and 4 bases respectively, with 10 bases between them. CDR3 length: 14 amino acids. Germline loops: CDR1 SGHTA, CDR2 FQGNSA. The CDR3 nucleotides are TGTGCCAGCAGCTTAGTTCCGGGATTCACTGAAGCTTTCTTT. Translating it yields CASSLVPGFTEAFF. The complete variable domain, with remaining parts taken from reference TRBV7-2 and TRBJ1-1, reads GAGVSQSPSNKVTEKGKDVELRCDPISGHTALYWYRQSLGQGLEFLIYFQGNSAPDKSGLPSDRFSAERTGGSVSTLTIQRTQQEDSAVYLCASSLVPGFTEAFFGQGTRLTVV.

As DNA, the CDR3 is TGTGCCAGCAGTCCGTTCGGCAATGAGCAGTTCTTC. Translated: CASSPFGNEQFF. The genes are TRBV12-3 or TRBV12-4 and TRBJ2-1; D unresolved. The V end was cut by 5 bases, the J end by 6 bases, with 8 bases between. CDR3 length equals 12 residues.

V is TRBV19 and J is TRBJ2-3, with TRBD1 as a possible D gene (5 bases). Germline CDR1 is LNHDA and CDR2 is SQIVND (reference sequence). The CDR3 runs to 13 residues. V shed 5 bases and J shed 4 bases, with 10 bases lying between them. The CDR3 protein is CASSSGFPDTQYF. In DNA form, the CDR3 reads TGTGCCAGTAGTTCAGGGTTCCCAGATACGCAGTATTTT.

This clone was seen once. The V and J genes are TRBV24-1 and TRBJ2-3; tentative D call: TRBD2 (6 bases). The V and J ends lost 4 bases and 0 bases respectively, with 13 bases between them. CDR3 length equals 16 residues. Germline V CDR1 and CDR2: KGHDR, SFDVKD. CDR3: CATSEYRDSSTDTQYF. The DNA for the CDR3 is TGTGCCACCAGTGAATACCGGGACTCTAGCACAGATACGCAGTATTTT.

The chain uses TRBV4-1 and TRBJ2-7, with 7 bases aligning to TRBD2. CDR3 length equals 15 residues. Germline CDR1 and CDR2: MGHRA and YSYEKL. V dropped 2 bases and J dropped 8; count of bases not matched to a gene: 12. This CDR3 is CASSQSVLTSPKQYF. In DNA, the CDR3 is TGCGCCAGCAGCCAATCAGTACTGACTAGCCCGAAGCAGTACTTC.

V usage is TRBV6-5 and J usage is TRBJ1-1; D is unresolved. V was shortened by 2 bases and J by 4 bases, with 14 bases between the two germline ends. Germline loops: CDR1 MNHEY, CDR2 SVGAGI. The CDR3 loop spans 15 amino acids. CDR3 sequence (DNA): TGTGCCAGCAGTTACCGACAAGGGTACGGCACTGAAGCTTTCTTT. Amino acid sequence: CASSYRQGYGTEAFF.